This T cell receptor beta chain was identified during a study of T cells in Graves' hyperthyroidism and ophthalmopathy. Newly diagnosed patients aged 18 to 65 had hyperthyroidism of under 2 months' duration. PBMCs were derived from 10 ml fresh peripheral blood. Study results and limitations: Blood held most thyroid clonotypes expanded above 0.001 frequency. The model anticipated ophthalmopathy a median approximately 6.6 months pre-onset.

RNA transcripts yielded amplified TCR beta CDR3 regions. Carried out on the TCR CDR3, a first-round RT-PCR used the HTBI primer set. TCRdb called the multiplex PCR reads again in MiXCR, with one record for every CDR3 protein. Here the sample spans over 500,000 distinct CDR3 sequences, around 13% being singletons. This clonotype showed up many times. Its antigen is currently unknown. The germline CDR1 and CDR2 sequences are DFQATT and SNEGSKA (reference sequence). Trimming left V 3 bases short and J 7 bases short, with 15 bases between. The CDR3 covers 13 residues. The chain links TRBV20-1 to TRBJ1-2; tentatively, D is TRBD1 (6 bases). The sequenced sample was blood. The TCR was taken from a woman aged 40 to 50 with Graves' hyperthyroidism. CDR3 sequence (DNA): TGCAGTGCTAGTGTGACAGGTTATTCTGGCTACACCTTC. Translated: CSASVTGYSGYTF.